Below are 3 T cell receptor beta chains sequenced from a single sample in a study of blood T cell repertoires in COVID-19. Profiled with immunoSEQ multiplex PCR; TCRdb holds only in-frame clones, not every one. Of under 300,000 clones detected, roughly nine tenths appear once; the ten largest clones hold around 6.9%. Sequenced sample: peripheral blood. The receptors were gathered from a man in his sixties who had recovered from COVID-19.

V gene TRBV3-1 (or the pseudogene TRBV3-2) combines with J gene TRBJ1-1, with D tentatively TRBD1 (5 bases). Trimming cost V 3 bases and J 1 base, with 9 bases left between them. The CDR3 length is 14 residues. In germline, CDR1 is LGHDT, CDR2 YNNKEL (reference sequence). As DNA, the CDR3 is TGTGCCAGCAGCCACCGACAGCCGAACACTGAAGCTTTCTTT. Amino acids: CASSHRQPNTEAFF.

The rearrangement uses TRBV30 and TRBJ1-1, with 7 bases matching TRBD1. J was trimmed by 5 bases and V by 2 bases; bases with no gene match: 11. The CDR3 sequence is 15 residues long. Germline V CDR1 and CDR2: GTSNPN, SVGIG (reference sequence). This chain's CDR3 is CAWSLTGRAKTEAFF. CDR3 coding DNA: TGTGCCTGGAGTTTGACAGGGAGAGCCAAAACTGAAGCTTTCTTT.

This clone has just a few counts. This rearrangement joins TRBV7-2 to TRBJ2-5, with a tentative D call TRBD1 (5 bases). This CDR3 is built from 15 residues. Germline CDR1 SGHTA, CDR2 FQGNSA. The V end was cut by 5 bases, the J end by 4 bases, with 17 bases between. CDR3 loop: CASSPDTGPPETQYF. The CDR3 DNA sequence: TGTGCCAGCAGCCCGGACACCGGGCCGCCAGAGACCCAGTACTTC.